This T cell receptor (beta chain) was sequenced for a study of CD8+CD57+ T cells in acquired aplastic anemia. V was pared by 1 base and J by 15 bases, with 15 bases of the junction left unmatched. CDR3 length: 15 amino acids. Looked up from germline, CDR1 is LNHDA and CDR2 is SQIVND (reference sequence). According to the study, genomic DNA was the template for TCR beta VDJ and CDR3 profiling. TCRdb called the reads again in MiXCR, with one record for every CDR3 protein. The data hold tens of thousands of distinct CDR3 sequences, with 76% observed a single time. This receptor was identified in a human donor in good health, serving as a control. V gene TRBV19 combines with J gene TRBJ2-1; 7 bases are shared with TRBD2. Material for sequencing was sorted CD4+, CD8+, or CD8+CD57+ T cells (not recorded which) from PBMCs. In DNA, the CDR3 is TGTGCCAGTAGTATAGCTAGCGGAGCCTACAATGGGCCGTTCTTC. Its translation: CASSIASGAYNGPFF.